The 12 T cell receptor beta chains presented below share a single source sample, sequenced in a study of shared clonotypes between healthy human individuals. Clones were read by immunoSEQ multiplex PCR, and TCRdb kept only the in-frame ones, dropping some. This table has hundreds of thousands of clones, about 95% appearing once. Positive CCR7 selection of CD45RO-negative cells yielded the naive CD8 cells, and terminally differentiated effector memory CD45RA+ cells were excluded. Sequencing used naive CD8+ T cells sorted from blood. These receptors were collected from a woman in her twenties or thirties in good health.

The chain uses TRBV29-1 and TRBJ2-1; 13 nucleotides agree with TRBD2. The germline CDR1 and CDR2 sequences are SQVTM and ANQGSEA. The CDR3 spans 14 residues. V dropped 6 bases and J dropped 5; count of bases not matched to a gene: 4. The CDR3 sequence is CSVGTSGNNNEQFF. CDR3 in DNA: TGCAGCGTCGGGACTAGCGGGAATAACAATGAGCAGTTCTTC.

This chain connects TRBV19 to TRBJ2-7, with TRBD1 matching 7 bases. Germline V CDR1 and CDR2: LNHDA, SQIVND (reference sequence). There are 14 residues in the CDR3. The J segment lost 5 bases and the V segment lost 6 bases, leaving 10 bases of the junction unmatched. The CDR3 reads CASRTSTGIDEQYF. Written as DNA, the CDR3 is TGTGCCAGTAGGACCTCGACAGGGATCGACGAGCAGTACTTC.

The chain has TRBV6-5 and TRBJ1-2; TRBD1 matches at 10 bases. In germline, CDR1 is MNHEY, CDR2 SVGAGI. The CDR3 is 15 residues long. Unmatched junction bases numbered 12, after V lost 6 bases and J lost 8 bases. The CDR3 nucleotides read TGTGCCAGCAGCCCTCTTGGACAGGGGGTAATAGGCTACACCTTC. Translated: CASSPLGQGVIGYTF.

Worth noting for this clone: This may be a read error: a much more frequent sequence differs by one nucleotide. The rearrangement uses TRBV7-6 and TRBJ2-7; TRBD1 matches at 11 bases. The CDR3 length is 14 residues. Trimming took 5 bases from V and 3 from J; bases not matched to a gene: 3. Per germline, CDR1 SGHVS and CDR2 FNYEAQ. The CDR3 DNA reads TGTGCCAGCAGCCCCGGGACAGGGGGCTACGAGCAGTACTTC. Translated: CASSPGTGGYEQYF.

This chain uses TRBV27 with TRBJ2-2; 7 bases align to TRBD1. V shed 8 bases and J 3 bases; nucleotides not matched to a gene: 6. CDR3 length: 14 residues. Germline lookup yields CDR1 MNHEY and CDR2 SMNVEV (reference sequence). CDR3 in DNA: TGTGCCAGCGCCCGACAGGGTTACACCGGGGAGCTGTTTTTT. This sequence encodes CASARQGYTGELFF.

The CDR3 sequence: CSVRDTYYEQYF. CDR3 in DNA: TGCAGCGTCCGGGACACATACTACGAGCAGTACTTC. The chain uses TRBV29-1 and TRBJ2-5; possibly TRBD1 for D (6 bases). The DNA end favors TRBJ2-7, so the J call may be wrong. The CDR3 sequence is 12 residues long. Germline lookup yields CDR1 SQVTM and CDR2 ANQGSEA.

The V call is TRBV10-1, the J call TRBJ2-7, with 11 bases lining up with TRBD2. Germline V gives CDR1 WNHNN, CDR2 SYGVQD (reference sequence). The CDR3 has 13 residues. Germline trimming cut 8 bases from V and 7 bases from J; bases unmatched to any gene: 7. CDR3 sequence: CASSTSGIREQYF. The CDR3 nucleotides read TGCGCCAGCTCGACTAGCGGGATCCGTGAGCAGTACTTC.

CDR3 bases: TGTGCCTGGAGTGGCCTTAAGCCGACTAGCGGGGTTTACAATGAGCAGTTCTTC. Its translation is CAWSGLKPTSGVYNEQFF. The rearrangement joins TRBV30 to TRBJ2-1; the match to TRBD2 covers 11 bases. With V trimmed by 1 base and J by 4 bases, 12 bases remained unmatched. This CDR3 comprises 18 residues. Germline V CDR1 and CDR2: GTSNPN, SVGIG (reference sequence). Drawing the rest from reference TRBV30 and TRBJ2-1, the complete variable domain is SQTIHQWPATLVQPVGSPLSLECTVEGTSNPNLYWYRQAAGRGLQLLFYSVGIGQISSEVPQNLSASRPQDRQFILSSKKLLLSDSGFYLCAWSGLKPTSGVYNEQFFGPGTRLTVL.

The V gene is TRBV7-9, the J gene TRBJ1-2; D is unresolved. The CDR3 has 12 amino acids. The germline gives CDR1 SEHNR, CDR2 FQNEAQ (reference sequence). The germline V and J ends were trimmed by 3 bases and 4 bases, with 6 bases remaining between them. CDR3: CASSLDVYGYTF. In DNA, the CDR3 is TGTGCCAGCAGCTTGGACGTCTATGGCTACACCTTC.

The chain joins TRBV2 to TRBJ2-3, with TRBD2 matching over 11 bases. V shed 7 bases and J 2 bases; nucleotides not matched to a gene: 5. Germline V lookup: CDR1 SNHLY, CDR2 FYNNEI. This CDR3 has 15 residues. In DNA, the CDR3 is TGTGCCAGCAATTTAGCGGGAGGGCCCACAGATACGCAGTATTTT. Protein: CASNLAGGPTDTQYF.

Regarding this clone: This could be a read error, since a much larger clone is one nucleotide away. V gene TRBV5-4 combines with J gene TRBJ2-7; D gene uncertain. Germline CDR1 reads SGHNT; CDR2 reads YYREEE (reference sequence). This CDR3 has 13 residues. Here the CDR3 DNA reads TGTGCCGGCAGCTCAGCCTCGAACTACGAGCAGTACTTC. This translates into CAGSSASNYEQYF.

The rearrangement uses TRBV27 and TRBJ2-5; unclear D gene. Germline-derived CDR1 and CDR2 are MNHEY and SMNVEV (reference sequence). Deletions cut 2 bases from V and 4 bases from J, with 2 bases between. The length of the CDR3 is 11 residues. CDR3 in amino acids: CASSLVETQYF. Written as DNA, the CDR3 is TGTGCCAGCAGTTTAGTAGAGACCCAGTACTTC.